These 32 T cell receptor beta chains were sequenced from one sample in a study of a mutant IDH1 vaccine in newly diagnosed glioma. Specified time point: baseline, week 1 (first vaccination visit). The treatment denotes: pre-vaccination baseline after standard-of-care therapy. The data were produced by immunoSEQ multiplex PCR, yet TCRdb's version contains in-frame clones alone and is incomplete. The repertoire holds 65,000 to 70,000 clones, with 80% to 90% as singletons. This specimen was PBMCs, taken from a glioma patient treated with radiotherapy, temozolomide or both. The receptor set was obtained from a man aged 25-45 years with glioma.

The CDR3 nucleotides are TGCGCCAGCATACTGCAGGGTACCGCTTTCTTT. This codes for CASILQGTAFF. The chain carries TRBV5-1 and TRBJ1-1, with a possible D match to TRBD1 (5 bases). Germline assignment: CDR1 SGHRS and CDR2 YFSETQ. This CDR3 contains 11 residues. V lost 6 bases to trimming and J lost 11 bases, with 14 bases between them.

The V call is TRBV2, the J call TRBJ2-1; TRBD1 matches 9 bases. Germline CDR1 is SNHLY and CDR2 is FYNNEI. V trimming: 6 bases; J trimming: 3 bases; junction bases outside the gene matches: 3. The CDR3 spans 14 residues. The CDR3 DNA reads as TGTGCCAGCAGCCAGGGACAGGGCTACAATGAGCAGTTCTTC. This encodes CASSQGQGYNEQFF. Complete variable domain (other parts from reference TRBV2 and TRBJ2-1): EPEVTQTPSHQVTQMGQEVILRCVPISNHLYFYWYRQILGQKVEFLVSFYNNEISEKSEIFDDQFSVERPDGSNFTLKIRSTKLEDSAMYFCASSQGQGYNEQFFGPGTRLTVL.

This chain connects TRBV6-5 to TRBJ1-1; tentative D call: TRBD1 (5 bases). The germline V and J ends were trimmed by 4 bases and 1 base, with 7 bases remaining between them. From germline, CDR1 is MNHEY and CDR2 SVGAGI. This CDR3 spans 13 amino acids. The CDR3 coding sequence is TGTGCCAGCAGTTTTCAGGGGAACACTGAAGCTTTCTTT. Protein product: CASSFQGNTEAFF.

The chain joins TRBV18 to TRBJ1-1; 8 bases are shared with TRBD1. Germline trimming cut 6 bases from V and 3 bases from J; bases unmatched to any gene: 6. CDR3 size: 14 residues. Germline assignment: CDR1 KGHSH and CDR2 LQKENI. The CDR3 protein is CASSYRGIDTEAFF. The CDR3 DNA follows: TGTGCCAGCTCTTACAGGGGGATAGACACTGAAGCTTTCTTT. The entire variable domain, with the rest obtained from reference TRBV18 and TRBJ1-1, is as follows: NAGVMQNPRHLVRRRGQEARLRCSPMKGHSHVYWYRQLPEEGLKFMVYLQKENIIDESGMPKERFSAEFPKEGPSILRIQQVVRGDSAAYFCASSYRGIDTEAFFGQGTRLTVV.

The chain couples TRBV27 to TRBJ1-5; D perhaps matches TRBD1 (6 bases). V lost 5 bases and J lost 2, with 13 bases in between. The CDR3 is 15 residues long. Germline V lookup: CDR1 MNHEY, CDR2 SMNVEV (reference sequence). The CDR3 here is CASSPRGEGNQPQHF. CDR3 bases: TGTGCCAGCAGTCCCAGGGGAGAGGGCAATCAGCCCCAGCATTTT.

The chain uses TRBV4-2 and TRBJ1-1; D remains ambiguous. CDR1 is LGHNA, CDR2 YNFKEQ, per germline. The CDR3 runs to 14 residues. V was cut by 1 base and J by 4 bases, with 10 bases left in between. This chain's CDR3 is CASSQATGGTEAFF. The CDR3 DNA reads TGTGCCAGCAGCCAAGCCACGGGAGGCACTGAAGCTTTCTTT.

The chain recombines TRBV30 with TRBJ1-4; 8 bases align to TRBD1. The CDR3 has 14 residues. V was pared by 4 bases and J by 10 bases, with 11 bases of the junction left unmatched. CDR1 is GTSNPN, CDR2 SVGIG, per germline (reference sequence). CDR3 sequence reads: CAWMQGAGGGKLFF. In DNA form, the CDR3 reads TGTGCCTGGATGCAGGGGGCGGGTGGTGGAAAACTGTTTTTT.

The chain links TRBV27 to TRBJ1-4; D unclear. The V gene lost 4 bases and the J gene lost 4 bases, with 4 bases spanning the gap. CDR3 length: 12 amino acids. Germline V CDR1 and CDR2: MNHEY, SMNVEV (reference sequence). The CDR3 region is CASSSNNEKLFF. The DNA of the CDR3 is TGTGCCAGCAGTTCCAATAATGAAAAACTGTTTTTT.

The chain joins TRBV18 to TRBJ1-2, with unresolved D. The V gene's germline CDR1 is KGHSH and CDR2 LQKENI. V lost 3 bases and J 5 bases, leaving 10 bases between the germline ends. The CDR3 is made up of 13 amino acids. The chain's CDR3 is CASSPSDGYGYTF. CDR3 nucleotide sequence: TGTGCCAGCTCACCTTCCGACGGATATGGCTACACCTTC.

The rearrangement joins TRBV29-1 to TRBJ2-2; D possibly corresponds to TRBD2 (6 bases). CDR3 length equals 13 residues. The V end lost 5 bases, the J end lost 1 base, and 8 bases lay between the germline ends. Per germline, CDR1 SQVTM and CDR2 ANQGSEA. The CDR3, as DNA: TGCAGCGTTCGGCGGGGGAACACCGGGGAGCTGTTTTTT. Encoded protein: CSVRRGNTGELFF.

This clone was seen more than once but under ten times. This chain links TRBV4-1 with TRBJ1-5, with D unclear. This CDR3 spans 14 amino acids. Trimming cost V 3 bases and J 3 bases, with 9 bases left between them. Per the germline V gene, CDR1 is MGHRA and CDR2 is YSYEKL. The CDR3 nucleotides read TGCGCCAGCAGCCATGGGCCAACCAATCAGCCCCAGCATTTT. Translation: CASSHGPTNQPQHF.

The rearrangement links TRBV4-1 to TRBJ1-6; D uncertain. CDR1 and CDR2 (germline): MGHRA, YSYEKL. Trimming left V 1 base short and J 0 bases short, with 10 bases between. This CDR3 comprises 17 residues. The CDR3: CASSQGLGYSYNSPLHF. Written as DNA, the CDR3 is TGCGCCAGCAGCCAAGGTTTAGGGTACTCCTATAATTCACCCCTCCACTTT.

The chain recombines TRBV7-9 with TRBJ1-2; D is possibly TRBD1 (5 bases). V was shortened by 0 bases and J by 0 bases, with 8 bases between the two germline ends. CDR3 size: 15 residues. Germline V gene lookup returns CDR1 SEHNR and CDR2 FQNEAQ (reference sequence). CDR3 sequence reads: CASSLARETNYGYTF. CDR3 sequence (DNA): TGTGCCAGCAGCTTAGCCAGGGAAACTAACTATGGCTACACCTTC.

This clone was seen once. The rearrangement uses TRBV29-1 and TRBJ2-7; TRBD1 matches 7 bases. CDR3 size: 13 residues. CDR1 and CDR2 from the germline V gene are SQVTM and ANQGSEA. The ends lost 7 bases at V and 3 bases at J; junction bases unmatched: 9. Here the CDR3 DNA reads TGCAGCGCGAGATTGGGACAGATCTACGAGCAGTACTTC. Translation: CSARLGQIYEQYF.

This chain joins TRBV30 and TRBJ1-2; D is unclear. This CDR3 region has 12 residues. The V end was cut by 4 bases, the J end by 7 bases, with 13 bases between. Germline V lookup: CDR1 GTSNPN, CDR2 SVGIG (reference sequence). CDR3 loop: CAWKIMASGYTF. CDR3 coding DNA: TGTGCCTGGAAGATTATGGCTTCTGGCTACACCTTC.

The V and J genes are TRBV10-1 and TRBJ2-3; no clear D gene. CDR1 and CDR2 (germline): WNHNN, SYGVQD (reference sequence). The CDR3 length is 14 residues. Deletions cut 5 bases from V and 0 bases from J, with 9 bases between. The CDR3 DNA reads TGCGCCAGCAGTCCTCTGGGGAGCACAGATACGCAGTATTTT. The encoded protein is CASSPLGSTDTQYF.

V gene TRBV5-1 combines with J gene TRBJ2-6, with unresolved D. The CDR3 is 15 amino acids. Germline CDR1 reads SGHRS; CDR2 reads YFSETQ. Trimming pared 1 base from V and 0 bases from J, leaving 5 bases between. In nucleotides, the CDR3 is TGCGCCAGCAGCTTGTGGGACTCTGGGGCCAACGTCCTGACTTTC. As protein: CASSLWDSGANVLTF.

This sequence joins TRBV15 and TRBJ1-1, with D unresolved. The CDR3 totals 14 residues. Per the germline V gene, CDR1 is LNHNV and CDR2 is YYDKDF (reference sequence). Trimming removed 3 bases at V and 1 base at J, with 9 bases between. The CDR3 is CATSRDTENTEAFF. As DNA, the CDR3 is TGTGCCACCAGCAGGGATACAGAGAACACTGAAGCTTTCTTT. Variable domain in full (rest from reference TRBV15 and TRBJ1-1): DAMVIQNPRYQVTQFGKPVTLSCSQTLNHNVMYWYQQKSSQAPKLLFHYYDKDFNNEADTPDNFQSRRPNTSFCFLDIRSPGLGDTAMYLCATSRDTENTEAFFGQGTRLTVV.

The chain employs TRBV6-6 and TRBJ2-7; D remains ambiguous. Trimming took 2 bases from V and 6 from J, leaving 14 bases between them. This CDR3 comprises 14 residues. CDR1 and CDR2 from the germline V gene are MNHNY and SVGAGI (reference sequence). CDR3 nucleotides: TGTGCCAGCAGTTACACGCGCGGCCTAGTCGAGCAGTACTTC. Its protein product is CASSYTRGLVEQYF.

The rearrangement joins TRBV9 to TRBJ2-2; unclear D gene. Germline-derived CDR1 and CDR2 are SGDLS and YYNGEE. V lost 4 bases and J lost 0, with 4 bases in between. This CDR3 is 13 amino acids long. The CDR3 region is CASSRTNTGELFF. The CDR3, as DNA: TGTGCCAGCAGCCGTACGAACACCGGGGAGCTGTTTTTT.

This clone was picked up one time. V is TRBV27 and J is TRBJ2-1; perhaps TRBD2 as D (7 bases). The CDR3 totals 16 residues. Per the germline V gene, CDR1 is MNHEY and CDR2 is SMNVEV (reference sequence). V lost 0 bases to trimming and J lost 9 bases, with 18 bases between them. In nucleotides, the CDR3 is TGTGCCAGCAGTTTATCGCGGACGGGGGGCAGACTTGAGCAGTTCTTC. Translated: CASSLSRTGGRLEQFF.

The chain is built from TRBV11-2 and TRBJ2-1; D may correspond to TRBD1 or TRBD2 (5 bases each). This CDR3 is built from 16 residues. Germline lookup yields CDR1 SGHAT and CDR2 FQNNGV. Between the trimmed V and J ends, which lost 0 bases and 5 bases, there was a span of 14 bases. The CDR3 DNA reads as TGTGCCAGCAGCTTAGATTTTACCGAGGGGAACAATGAGCAGTTCTTC. Encoded protein: CASSLDFTEGNNEQFF. Drawing the rest from reference TRBV11-2 and TRBJ2-1, the complete variable domain is EAGVAQSPRYKIIEKRQSVAFWCNPISGHATLYWYQQILGQGPKLLIQFQNNGVVDDSQLPKDRFSAERLKGVDSTLKIQPAKLEDSAVYLCASSLDFTEGNNEQFFGPGTRLTVL.

This clone has just one count. This rearrangement joins TRBV4-1 to TRBJ2-3, with 12 positions matching TRBD2. The CDR3 contains 20 residues. The V segment lost 1 base and the J segment 2 bases; nucleotides outside the gene matches: 13. CDR1 MGHRA and CDR2 YSYEKL come from the germline V gene. The CDR3 coding sequence is TGCGCCAGCAGCCAAGGGTCACGACTAGCGGGGGCCCGAAACACAGATACGCAGTATTTT. This codes for CASSQGSRLAGARNTDTQYF.

The chain joins TRBV28 to TRBJ1-1; D ambiguous. Between the trimmed V and J ends, which lost 6 bases and 1 base, there was a span of 12 bases. This CDR3 has 14 residues. Germline lookup yields CDR1 MDHEN and CDR2 SYDVKM. CDR3 sequence: CASRFGLGNTEAFF. CDR3 nucleotides: TGTGCCAGCAGGTTCGGGTTAGGGAACACTGAAGCTTTCTTT.

This chain joins TRBV30 and TRBJ2-7; no clear D. The germline CDR1 and CDR2 sequences are GTSNPN and SVGIG (reference sequence). CDR3 length: 14 amino acids. The V gene lost 2 bases and the J gene lost 2 bases, with 13 bases spanning the gap. The CDR3 nucleotides read TGTGCCTGGAGTACGTCAACGGGCCCCTACGAGCAGTACTTC. As protein: CAWSTSTGPYEQYF.

The CDR3 region is CASSQFGQGFLEPQHF. CDR3 nucleotide sequence: TGCGCCAGCAGCCAATTTGGACAGGGTTTCCTCGAGCCCCAGCATTTT. The chain links TRBV4-1 to TRBJ1-5, with TRBD1 matching over 8 bases. The CDR3 spans 16 residues. Trimming cost V 2 bases and J 8 bases; bases outside gene matches: 11. Germline lookup yields CDR1 MGHRA and CDR2 YSYEKL.

V is TRBV11-2 and J is TRBJ2-7, with D hard to call. With 5 bases removed from V and 9 bases from J, the gap between germline ends came to 17 bases. CDR3 length: 13 residues. CDR1 is SGHAT, CDR2 FQNNGV, per germline. This CDR3 reads CASSNGHKFGQYF. The DNA of the CDR3 is TGTGCCAGCAGCAACGGTCATAAATTTGGGCAGTACTTC. Together with reference TRBV11-2 and TRBJ2-7, the CDR3 gives the full variable domain: EAGVAQSPRYKIIEKRQSVAFWCNPISGHATLYWYQQILGQGPKLLIQFQNNGVVDDSQLPKDRFSAERLKGVDSTLKIQPAKLEDSAVYLCASSNGHKFGQYFGPGTRLTVT.

The chain combines TRBV5-4 with TRBJ2-7; D is perhaps TRBD2 (6 bases). In germline, CDR1 is SGHNT, CDR2 YYREEE (reference sequence). V dropped 2 bases and J dropped 5 bases, with 11 bases sitting between them. The CDR3 extends over 13 amino acids. This CDR3 is CASSFRGMDEQYF. The CDR3 nucleotides read TGTGCCAGCAGCTTCCGGGGGATGGACGAGCAGTACTTC.

V and J are TRBV19 and TRBJ2-3; either TRBD1 or TRBD2 may fit D (5 bases each). V lost 4 bases and J lost 0, with 20 bases in between. CDR1 is LNHDA, CDR2 SQIVND, per germline (reference sequence). This CDR3 is 18 amino acids long. The CDR3 reads CASSTGPTNAPSTDTQYF. The DNA for the CDR3 is TGTGCCAGTAGTACGGGACCGACAAACGCCCCCAGCACAGATACGCAGTATTTT.

This clone showed up just a few times. CDR3 loop: CASSRLNTGELFF. CDR3 nucleotides: TGCGCCAGCAGCCGTTTGAACACCGGGGAGCTGTTTTTT. V gene TRBV10-1 combines with J gene TRBJ2-2, with D hard to call. The CDR3 is made up of 13 amino acids. CDR1 and CDR2 from the germline V gene are WNHNN and SYGVQD (reference sequence). Trimming removed 6 bases at V and 1 base at J, with 6 bases between.

The V gene is TRBV5-6, the J gene TRBJ2-7; 8 bases match TRBD1. Trimming cost V 2 bases and J 4 bases; bases outside gene matches: 5. There are 14 residues in the CDR3. CDR1 is SGHDT and CDR2 is YYEEEE in the germline V gene. CDR3 coding DNA: TGTGCCAGCAGCTTTGGGACAGGAGGGTACGAGCAGTACTTC. As protein: CASSFGTGGYEQYF. Looking up the rest from reference TRBV5-6 and TRBJ2-7 gives the full variable domain: DAGVTQSPTHLIKTRGQQVTLRCSPKSGHDTVSWYQQALGQGPQFIFQYYEEEERQRGNFPDRFSGHQFPNYSSELNVNALLLGDSALYLCASSFGTGGYEQYFGPGTRLTVT.

This chain connects TRBV10-1 to TRBJ2-2; D unresolved. The CDR3 is 17 residues long. From germline, CDR1 is WNHNN and CDR2 SYGVQD (reference sequence). V lost 0 bases and J 0 bases, leaving 11 bases between the germline ends. CDR3 protein: CASSESVYGTNTGELFF. DNA for the CDR3: TGCGCCAGCAGTGAGTCGGTATATGGGACGAACACCGGGGAGCTGTTTTTT.